Below are 22 T cell receptor beta chains sequenced from a single sample in a study of cytomegalovirus exposure and HLA in healthy donors. 60 Vbeta and 13 Jbeta primers were used in PCR. Clones were sequenced by immunoSEQ multiplex PCR, and TCRdb holds only the in-frame ones, with some missing. The sample gives around 120,000 clones, roughly four fifths of which show up once; 5.5% to 7% is in the top ten. Sequencing input: PBMCs. Every receptor here comes from a woman in her 40s in good health and CMV-seropositive.

The CDR3 here is CASFRDRNTEAFF. CDR3 in DNA: TGCGCCAGCTTCCGGGACAGGAACACTGAAGCTTTCTTT. The chain combines TRBV5-1 with TRBJ1-1, with TRBD1 matching over 7 bases. This CDR3 spans 13 amino acids. Per germline, CDR1 SGHRS and CDR2 YFSETQ. V was clipped by 7 bases and J by 1 base; unmatched bases: 4.

The chain employs TRBV5-1 and TRBJ2-1; D is possibly TRBD1 (5 bases). CDR3 length equals 14 residues. CDR1 and CDR2 from the germline V gene are SGHRS and YFSETQ. V gave up 0 bases and J gave up 8 bases, with 12 bases separating them. CDR3 sequence reads: CASSLGSGAYEQFF. CDR3 bases: TGCGCCAGCAGCTTGGGATCTGGGGCGTATGAGCAGTTCTTC. Full variable domain (remainder filled in from reference TRBV5-1 and TRBJ2-1): KAGVTQTPRYLIKTRGQQVTLSCSPISGHRSVSWYQQTPGQGLQFLFEYFSETQRNKGNFPGRFSGRQFSNSRSEMNVSTLELGDSALYLCASSLGSGAYEQFFGPGTRLTVL.

The rearrangement joins TRBV6-4 to TRBJ2-1; 9 nucleotides line up with TRBD1. The CDR3 has 17 amino acids. Trimming at V came to 5 bases and at J to 0 bases, leaving 8 bases not matched to a gene. CDR1 MRHNA and CDR2 SNTAGT come from the germline V gene. The CDR3: CASSSSTGGSSYNEQFF. The CDR3 nucleotides read TGTGCCAGCAGTTCGTCGACAGGGGGGAGCTCCTACAATGAGCAGTTCTTC.

V gene TRBV6-5 combines with J gene TRBJ1-2; D may be TRBD1 (6 bases). Trimming took 2 bases from V and 0 from J, leaving 10 bases between them. This CDR3 region has 15 residues. CDR1 and CDR2 from the germline V gene are MNHEY and SVGAGI. The CDR3 DNA is TGTGCCAGCAGTTACAGCAGGGGTTCTAACTATGGCTACACCTTC. This encodes CASSYSRGSNYGYTF.

Comment on this clone: Other DNA sequences from this sample encode an identical CDR3 as well. The chain uses TRBV6-5 and TRBJ2-1; 7 nucleotides match TRBD1. Trimming removed 0 bases from V and 2 bases from J; junction bases left unmatched: 1. Germline V CDR1 and CDR2: MNHEY, SVGAGI. The CDR3 contains 15 residues. CDR3 bases: TGTGCCAGCAGTTACTCGGGACAGACCTACAATGAGCAGTTCTTC. Translated: CASSYSGQTYNEQFF.

The chain links TRBV5-6 to TRBJ2-5; TRBD1 is a possible D gene (6 bases). The DNA matches TRBJ2-7 better at its end, which makes the J call doubtful. This CDR3 has 12 amino acids. From germline, CDR1 is SGHDT and CDR2 YYEEEE. The CDR3: CASSLQGPEQYF. CDR3 nucleotides: TGTGCCAGCAGCTTACAGGGTCCCGAGCAGTACTTC.

The V call is TRBV5-8, the J call TRBJ2-1; D is perhaps TRBD1 (5 bases). V dropped 5 bases and J dropped 5 bases, with 11 bases sitting between them. The CDR3 has 13 amino acids. The germline CDR1 and CDR2 sequences are SGHTS and YDEGEE. CDR3 amino acids: CASRQTGNNEQFF. The CDR3 DNA is TGTGCCAGCAGACAAACAGGTAACAATGAGCAGTTCTTC.

The V gene is TRBV11-1, the J gene TRBJ2-2, with a weak D call TRBD1 (6 bases). CDR3 length: 16 amino acids. V dropped 3 bases and J dropped 4 bases, with 15 bases sitting between them. Germline V CDR1 and CDR2: SGHAT, FQDESV (reference sequence). The CDR3 nucleotides read TGTGCCAGCAGCTTCCAGGGGTTTGCATCCACCGGGGAGCTGTTTTTT. It encodes CASSFQGFASTGELFF.

A single count supports this clone. This chain links TRBV7-2 with TRBJ2-5; tentative D call: TRBD1 (5 bases). There are 15 residues in the CDR3. V shed 5 bases and J shed 5 bases, with 18 bases lying between them. Per germline, CDR1 SGHTA and CDR2 FQGNSA. The CDR3, as DNA: TGTGCCAGCAGCCCGTGGGGCCTCTCAGCCGAGACCCAGTACTTC. It translates to CASSPWGLSAETQYF.

The V call is TRBV2, the J call TRBJ2-7; tentatively, D is TRBD1 (6 bases). Trimming cost V 6 bases and J 4 bases, with 19 bases left between them. This CDR3 comprises 15 residues. Per germline, CDR1 SNHLY and CDR2 FYNNEI. The CDR3 protein is CASSRGAGAVYEQYF. The DNA for the CDR3 is TGTGCCAGCAGCCGCGGAGCAGGGGCTGTTTACGAGCAGTACTTC.

This chain uses TRBV28 with TRBJ2-1; 9 positions match TRBD2. The CDR3 has 16 amino acids. With 4 bases clipped from V and 4 bases from J, the junction kept 8 bases outside the gene matches. Germline assignment: CDR1 MDHEN and CDR2 SYDVKM. CDR3 residues: CASSWPGTSLYNEQFF. CDR3 DNA sequence: TGTGCCAGCAGTTGGCCCGGGACTAGCTTGTACAATGAGCAGTTCTTC.

V is TRBV13 and J is TRBJ2-7; TRBD1 matches at 10 bases. In germline, CDR1 is PRHDT, CDR2 FYEKMQ (reference sequence). This CDR3 contains 15 residues. The trim removed 6 bases at V and 4 bases at J, leaving 9 bases unmatched. The CDR3 is CASSRRDRGSYEQYF. DNA of the CDR3: TGTGCCAGCAGTCGGAGGGACAGGGGATCGTACGAGCAGTACTTC.

The rearrangement links TRBV11-1 to TRBJ1-2, with 10 bases matching TRBD1. Germline assignment: CDR1 SGHAT and CDR2 FQDESV (reference sequence). CDR3 length: 15 residues. V was clipped by 2 bases and J by 6 bases; unmatched bases: 6. As DNA, the CDR3 is TGTGCCAGCAGCTTATCCGGGACAGGGGTGGATGGCTACACCTTC. Residues: CASSLSGTGVDGYTF.

The chain has TRBV6-6 and TRBJ1-1; D perhaps matches TRBD1 (5 bases). Germline CDR1 is MNHNY and CDR2 is SVGAGI (reference sequence). Trimming pared 11 bases from V and 6 bases from J, leaving 22 bases between. The CDR3 spans 14 residues. In DNA form, the CDR3 reads TGTGCCCACCGCGAGGAGGGAAAAGGGGCTGAAGCTTTCTTT. It specifies CAHREEGKGAEAFF.

CDR3 in DNA: TGTGCCAGCAGCTCCCGACTAGCGGGGGGGCCTCAGTTCTTC. Translating it yields CASSSRLAGGPQFF. This sequence joins TRBV7-3 and TRBJ2-1; 14 nucleotides line up with TRBD2. The V gene end was trimmed by 4 bases and the J gene end by 13 bases; junction bases not matched to a gene: 6. The CDR3 runs 14 residues. From germline, CDR1 is SGHTA and CDR2 FQGTGA.

J is TRBJ1-2 and V is TRBV19; tentatively, D is TRBD1 (6 bases). Looked up from germline, CDR1 is LNHDA and CDR2 is SQIVND (reference sequence). The CDR3 totals 14 residues. V lost 7 bases and J 6 bases, leaving 18 bases between the germline ends. CDR3 sequence (DNA): TGTGCCAGTACTACAGGCGGGGGGGCTGATGGCTACACCTTC. Its translation is CASTTGGGADGYTF.

The chain has TRBV28 and TRBJ1-5, with unresolved D. Trimming stripped 5 bases from V and 6 bases from J, with 14 bases between. This CDR3 has 14 amino acids. Germline values: CDR1 MDHEN, CDR2 SYDVKM. In DNA, the CDR3 is TGTGCCAGCAGTCCCCCGAGACACGTTCAGCCCCAGCATTTT. This encodes CASSPPRHVQPQHF.

The gene calls are TRBV5-6 and TRBJ2-1, with unresolved D. Germline assignment: CDR1 SGHDT and CDR2 YYEEEE. The CDR3 contains 16 residues. V lost 1 base and J lost 2, with 13 bases in between. The CDR3 nucleotides read TGTGCCAGCAGCTTGTTGGTTTTTTACACCTACAATGAGCAGTTCTTC. Protein sequence: CASSLLVFYTYNEQFF.

The chain employs TRBV27 and TRBJ2-3; TRBD1 aligns across 8 bases. The CDR3 contains 17 residues. Looked up from germline, CDR1 is MNHEY and CDR2 is SMNVEV (reference sequence). With 6 bases clipped from V and 2 bases from J, the junction kept 13 bases outside the gene matches. The CDR3 DNA reads TGTGCCAGCAGGATCCGCACAGGGGGTTCATTCACAGATACGCAGTATTTT. As protein: CASRIRTGGSFTDTQYF.

The V call is TRBV27, the J call TRBJ1-1, with D perhaps TRBD1 (6 bases). V lost 5 bases and J lost 1, with 11 bases in between. The CDR3 totals 14 residues. The germline V gene has CDR1 MNHEY and CDR2 SMNVEV (reference sequence). The CDR3 spells CASSQRTANTEAFF. In DNA form, the CDR3 reads TGTGCCAGCAGTCAAAGGACAGCGAACACTGAAGCTTTCTTT.

V is TRBV4-3 and J is TRBJ2-1; 9 bases are shared with TRBD2. CDR3 length: 17 residues. The germline CDR1 and CDR2 sequences are LGHNA and YSLEER. With 1 base clipped from V and 4 bases from J, the junction kept 8 bases outside the gene matches. CDR3 sequence reads: CASSQGRAGGPYNEQFF. The CDR3 region has the DNA TGCGCCAGCAGCCAAGGTAGGGCGGGAGGGCCGTACAATGAGCAGTTCTTC.

The rearrangement joins TRBV2 to TRBJ2-7, with D possibly matching TRBD2 (6 bases). Trimming shortened V by 6 bases and J by 3 bases, and 12 bases separated the two germline ends. The CDR3 consists of 13 residues. In germline, CDR1 is SNHLY, CDR2 FYNNEI. As DNA, the CDR3 is TGTGCCAGCAGCGGGGGACCCGTCTACGAGCAGTACTTC. Protein sequence: CASSGGPVYEQYF.